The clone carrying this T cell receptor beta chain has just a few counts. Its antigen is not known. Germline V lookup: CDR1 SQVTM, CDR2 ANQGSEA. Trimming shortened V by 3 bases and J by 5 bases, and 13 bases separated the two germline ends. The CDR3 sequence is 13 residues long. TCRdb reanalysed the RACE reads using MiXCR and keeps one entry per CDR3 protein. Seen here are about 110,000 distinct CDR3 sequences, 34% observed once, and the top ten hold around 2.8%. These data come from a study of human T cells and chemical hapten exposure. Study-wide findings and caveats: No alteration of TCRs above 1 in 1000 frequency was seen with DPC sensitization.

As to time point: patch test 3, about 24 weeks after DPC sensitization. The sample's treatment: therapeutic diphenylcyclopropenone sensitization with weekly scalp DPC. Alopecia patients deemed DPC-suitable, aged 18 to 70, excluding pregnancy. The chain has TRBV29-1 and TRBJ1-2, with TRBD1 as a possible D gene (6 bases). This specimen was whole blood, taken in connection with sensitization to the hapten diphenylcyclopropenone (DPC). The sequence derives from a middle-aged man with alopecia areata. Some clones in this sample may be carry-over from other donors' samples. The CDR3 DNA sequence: TGCAGCGTTGATTCGACAGGTCTTTATGGCTACACCTTC. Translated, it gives CSVDSTGLYGYTF.